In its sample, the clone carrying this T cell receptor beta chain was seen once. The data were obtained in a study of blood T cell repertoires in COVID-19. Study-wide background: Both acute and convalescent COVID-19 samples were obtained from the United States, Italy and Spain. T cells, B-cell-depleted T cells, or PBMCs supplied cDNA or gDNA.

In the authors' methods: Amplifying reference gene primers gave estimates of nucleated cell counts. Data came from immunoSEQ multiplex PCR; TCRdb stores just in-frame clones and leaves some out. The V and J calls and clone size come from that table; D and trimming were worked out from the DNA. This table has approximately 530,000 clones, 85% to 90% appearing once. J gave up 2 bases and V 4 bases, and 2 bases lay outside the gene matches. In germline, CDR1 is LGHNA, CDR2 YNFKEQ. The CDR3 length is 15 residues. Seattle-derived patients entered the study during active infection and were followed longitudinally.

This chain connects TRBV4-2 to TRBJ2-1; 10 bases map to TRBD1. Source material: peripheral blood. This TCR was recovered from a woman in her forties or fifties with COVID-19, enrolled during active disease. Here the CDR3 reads CASSRDRGTYNEQFF. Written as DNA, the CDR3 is TGTGCCAGCAGCCGGGACAGGGGCACCTACAATGAGCAGTTCTTC.